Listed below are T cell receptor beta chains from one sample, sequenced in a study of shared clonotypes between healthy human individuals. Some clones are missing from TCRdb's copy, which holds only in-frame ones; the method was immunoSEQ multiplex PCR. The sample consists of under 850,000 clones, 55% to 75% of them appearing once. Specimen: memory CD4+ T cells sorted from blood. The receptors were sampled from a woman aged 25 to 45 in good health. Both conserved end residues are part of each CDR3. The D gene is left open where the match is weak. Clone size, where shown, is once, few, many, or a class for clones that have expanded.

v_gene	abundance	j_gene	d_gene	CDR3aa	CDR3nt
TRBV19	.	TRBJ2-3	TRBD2	CASRRTSSTDTQYF	TGTGCCAGTAGACGGACTAGCAGCACAGATACGCAGTATTTT
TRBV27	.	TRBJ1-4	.	CASSSGLAGKLFF	TGTGCCAGCAGTTCAGGACTCGCGGGAAAACTGTTTTTT
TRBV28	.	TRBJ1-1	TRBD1	CASSRGQGVRTEAFF	TGTGCCAGCAGTCGAGGACAGGGGGTAAGGACTGAAGCTTTCTTT
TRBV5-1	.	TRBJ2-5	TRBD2	CASSLWTSSQETQYF	TGCGCCAGCAGCTTATGGACTAGCTCCCAAGAGACCCAGTACTTC
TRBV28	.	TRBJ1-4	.	CASSLREKLFF	TGTGCCAGCAGTTTGAGGGAAAAACTGTTTTTT
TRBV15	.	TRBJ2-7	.	CATSRDFRGSEQYF	TGTGCCACCAGCAGAGATTTCCGTGGGTCCGAGCAGTACTTC
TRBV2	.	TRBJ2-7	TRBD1	CASATDRGRDSEQYF	TGTGCCAGCGCCACCGACAGGGGGCGCGATTCCGAGCAGTACTTC
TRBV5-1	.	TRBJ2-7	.	CASSMAEQGEQYF	TGCGCCAGCAGCATGGCCGAGCAAGGCGAGCAGTACTTC
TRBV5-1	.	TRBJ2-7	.	CASSLLGLALGAYEQYF	TGCGCCAGCAGCTTGCTAGGATTGGCGCTTGGTGCCTACGAGCAGTACTTC
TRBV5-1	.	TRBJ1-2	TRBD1	CASRGQGGLNYGYTF	TGCGCCAGCAGGGGACAGGGTGGGCTTAACTATGGCTACACCTTC
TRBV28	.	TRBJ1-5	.	CASSPPPGGVNSQPQHF	TGTGCCAGCAGTCCCCCCCCTGGGGGGGTCAATAGTCAGCCCCAGCATTTT
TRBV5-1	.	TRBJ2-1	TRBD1	CASSFPDRASPRNEQFF	TGCGCCAGCAGCTTCCCGGACAGGGCCAGCCCTAGGAATGAGCAGTTCTTC
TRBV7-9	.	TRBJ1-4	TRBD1	CASSRGRQGGATNEKLFF	TGTGCCAGCAGCCGAGGAAGACAGGGAGGGGCAACTAATGAAAAACTGTTTTTT
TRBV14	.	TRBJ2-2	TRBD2	CASSLIAGDTGELFF	TGTGCCAGCAGCCTCATAGCGGGAGACACCGGGGAGCTGTTTTTT
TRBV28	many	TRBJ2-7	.	CASSLRRPSYEQYF	TGTGCCAGCAGTTTAAGACGCCCGAGCTACGAGCAGTACTTC
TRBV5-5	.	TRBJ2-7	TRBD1	CASSLRWVWSGQGHYEQYF	TGTGCCAGCAGCTTGAGGTGGGTGTGGTCGGGACAGGGCCACTACGAGCAGTACTTC
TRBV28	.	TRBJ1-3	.	CASSSTGNSGNTIYF	TGTGCCAGCAGTTCGACAGGCAACTCTGGAAACACCATATATTTT
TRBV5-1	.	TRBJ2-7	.	CASSLVRGIPYEQYF	TGCGCCAGCAGCTTGGTTAGGGGGATCCCCTACGAGCAGTACTTC
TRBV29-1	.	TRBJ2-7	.	CSVGMAGYEQYF	TGCAGCGTTGGGATGGCGGGCTACGAGCAGTACTTC
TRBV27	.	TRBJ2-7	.	CASSSRGILTYEQYF	TGTGCCAGCAGTTCCCGGGGAATTCTCACCTACGAGCAGTACTTC
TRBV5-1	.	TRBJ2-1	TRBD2	CASSSLLAGVGNEQFF	TGCGCCAGCAGCTCACTTCTAGCGGGAGTGGGTAATGAGCAGTTCTTC
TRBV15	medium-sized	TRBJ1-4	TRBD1	CATSRGQGNEKLFF	TGTGCCACCAGCAGAGGACAGGGGAATGAAAAACTGTTTTTT
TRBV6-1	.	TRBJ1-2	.	CASRGYGTVYGYTF	TGTGCCAGCAGAGGTTACGGGACGGTATATGGCTACACCTTC
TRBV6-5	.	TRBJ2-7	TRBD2	CASSYRRLAVAYEQYF	TGTGCCAGCAGTTACAGACGACTAGCGGTAGCCTACGAGCAGTACTTC
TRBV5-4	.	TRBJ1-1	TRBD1	CASSWTGGTLDTEAFF	TGTGCCAGCAGTTGGACAGGGGGAACGTTGGACACTGAAGCTTTCTTT
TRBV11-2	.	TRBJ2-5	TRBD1	CASSEGGQVGETQYF	TGTGCCAGCAGCGAAGGAGGACAGGTCGGTGAGACCCAGTACTTC
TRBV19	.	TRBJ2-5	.	CASSTRQAYQETQYF	TGTGCCAGTAGTACGCGACAGGCTTACCAAGAGACCCAGTACTTC
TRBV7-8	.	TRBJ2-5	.	CASSHRQRTQETQYF	TGTGCCAGCAGCCACCGGCAGCGGACCCAAGAGACCCAGTACTTC
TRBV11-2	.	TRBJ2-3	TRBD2	CASSLDIGLAGPTDTQYF	TGTGCCAGCAGCTTAGATATTGGCCTAGCGGGACCTACAGATACGCAGTATTTT
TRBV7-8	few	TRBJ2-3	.	CASSLEAWDTQYF	TGTGCCAGCAGCTTAGAGGCGTGGGATACGCAGTATTTT
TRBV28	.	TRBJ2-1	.	CASLGGSYNEQFF	TGTGCCAGCCTGGGTGGCTCCTACAATGAGCAGTTCTTC
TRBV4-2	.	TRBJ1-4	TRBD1	CASSQDSRGYTNEKLFF	TGTGCCAGCAGCCAAGATTCCAGGGGGTACACTAATGAAAAACTGTTTTTT
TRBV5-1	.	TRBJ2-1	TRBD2	CASSFASGYDYNEQFF	TGCGCCAGCAGCTTTGCTAGCGGATATGACTACAATGAGCAGTTCTTC
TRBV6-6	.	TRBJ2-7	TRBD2	CASSYWGPSGGYEQYF	TGTGCCAGCAGTTATTGGGGGCCTAGCGGGGGATACGAGCAGTACTTC
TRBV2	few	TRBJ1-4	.	CASSPTHQGEKLFF	TGTGCCAGCAGCCCGACTCATCAGGGTGAAAAACTGTTTTTT
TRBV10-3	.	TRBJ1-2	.	CAISESSPGRNYGYTF	TGTGCCATCAGTGAGTCGTCCCCGGGTCGAAACTATGGCTACACCTTC
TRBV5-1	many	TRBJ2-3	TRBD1	CASGRQGRSTDTQYF	TGCGCCAGCGGAAGACAGGGGCGATCCACAGATACGCAGTATTTT
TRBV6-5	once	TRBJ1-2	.	CASSYAGSGYTF	TGTGCCAGCAGTTACGCGGGTTCTGGCTACACCTTC
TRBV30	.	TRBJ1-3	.	CAWSGASGNTIYF	TGTGCCTGGAGTGGGGCCTCTGGAAACACCATATATTTT
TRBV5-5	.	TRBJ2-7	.	CASSLDGTYEQYF	TGTGCCAGCAGCTTAGACGGAACCTACGAGCAGTACTTC
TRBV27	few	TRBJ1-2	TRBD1	CASGTGSNYGYTF	TGTGCCAGTGGGACAGGGAGTAACTATGGCTACACCTTC
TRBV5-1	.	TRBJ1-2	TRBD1	CASRDRVTSEDGYTF	TGCGCCAGCCGGGACAGGGTGACTTCGGAGGATGGCTACACCTTC
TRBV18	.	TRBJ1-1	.	CASSPDTKMNTEAFF	TGTGCCAGCTCACCAGACACTAAGATGAACACTGAAGCTTTCTTT
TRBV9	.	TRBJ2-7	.	CASSGEQPPYEQYF	TGTGCCAGCAGCGGCGAACAGCCCCCCTACGAGCAGTACTTC
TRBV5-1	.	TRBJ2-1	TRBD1	CASSLDRGNEQFF	TGCGCCAGCAGCTTGGACAGGGGGAATGAGCAGTTCTTC
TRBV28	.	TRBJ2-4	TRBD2	CASSSPMGGRVENIQYF	TGTGCCAGCAGTTCACCCATGGGCGGGAGAGTGGAAAACATTCAGTACTTC
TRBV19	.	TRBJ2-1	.	CASSINGGYYNEQFF	TGTGCCAGTAGTATAAACGGCGGGTACTACAATGAGCAGTTCTTC
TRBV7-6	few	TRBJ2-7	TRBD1	CASSSMTGGGYEQYF	TGTGCCAGCAGCTCCATGACAGGGGGCGGCTACGAGCAGTACTTC